This T cell receptor beta chain is from a study of blood T cell repertoires in COVID-19. TCRdb's copy holds only in-frame clones and misses some; the assay was immunoSEQ multiplex PCR. The table shows fewer than 150,000 clones, with more than 65% occurring only once. This sequence originates from a man aged 50-59 years with acute or convalescent COVID-19. The sequenced sample consisted of peripheral blood.

The CDR3, as DNA: TGTGCCAGCAGCAATGGCGGGAGCACAGATACGCAGTATTTT. Translating it yields CASSNGGSTDTQYF. The chain combines TRBV7-3 with TRBJ2-3, with TRBD2 as a possible D gene (5 bases). CDR3 length: 14 amino acids. V was trimmed by 5 bases and J by 0 bases, leaving 9 bases between them. Per the germline V gene, CDR1 is SGHTA and CDR2 is FQGTGA. Full variable domain (outside the CDR3, taken from reference TRBV7-3 and TRBJ2-3): GAGVSQTPSNKVTEKGKYVELRCDPISGHTALYWYRQSLGQGPEFLIYFQGTGAADDSGLPNDRFFAVRPEGSVSTLKIQRTERGDSAVYLCASSNGGSTDTQYFGPGTRLTVL.